A single sample gave rise to the 23 T cell receptor beta chains below, sequenced in a study of cytomegalovirus exposure and HLA in healthy donors. PCR used 60 Vbeta primers and 13 Jbeta primers. Clones were sequenced by immunoSEQ multiplex PCR, and TCRdb holds only the in-frame ones, with some missing. In the table there are approximately 180,000 clones, around nine tenths of which are singletons. The material sequenced was PBMCs. These receptors all come from a woman between 18 and 30 years old in good health and CMV-seronegative.

The chain links TRBV30 to TRBJ2-5, with 12 nucleotides matching TRBD2. This CDR3 is built from 15 residues. Per the germline V gene, CDR1 is GTSNPN and CDR2 is SVGIG (reference sequence). Losses at the gene ends were 2 bases for V and 2 bases for J; bases not matched to a gene: 3. CDR3 nucleotides: TGTGCCTGGAGTTCGGGGACTAGCGGGCAAGAGACCCAGTACTTC. This codes for CAWSSGTSGQETQYF.

V gene TRBV10-3 combines with J gene TRBJ2-7, with D possibly being TRBD2 (6 bases). Germline loops: CDR1 ENHRY, CDR2 SYGVKD. V was clipped by 6 bases and J by 6 bases, with 18 bases between them. This CDR3 contains 14 residues. CDR3 loop: CAIRRADGSSEQYF. For the CDR3, the DNA is TGTGCCATCAGAAGGGCCGACGGGAGTTCCGAGCAGTACTTC.

This clone is a singleton in its sample. Here the CDR3 DNA reads TGCGCCAGCAGTGAAGTAGCGGGGGGGCGCACAGATACGCAGTATTTT. It codes for CASSEVAGGRTDTQYF. This chain links TRBV10-2 with TRBJ2-3; 11 nucleotides agree with TRBD2. The CDR3 spans 16 residues. Germline lookup yields CDR1 WSHSY and CDR2 SAAADI. The trim removed 3 bases at V and 1 base at J, leaving 3 bases unmatched.

This chain joins TRBV5-4 and TRBJ1-2; perhaps TRBD1 as D (5 bases). There are 12 residues in the CDR3. Germline CDR1 reads SGHNT; CDR2 reads YYREEE (reference sequence). Trimming removed 4 bases at V and 7 bases at J, with 11 bases between. CDR3 nucleotides: TGTGCCAGCAGCCTGGACGGGGGTGGCTACACCTTC. It translates to CASSLDGGGYTF.

V usage is TRBV2 and J usage is TRBJ2-7; perhaps TRBD1 as D (5 bases). This CDR3 is 13 amino acids long. Trimming took off 5 bases at V and 1 base at J, with 9 bases between the two ends. Germline assignment: CDR1 SNHLY and CDR2 FYNNEI. CDR3 DNA: TGTGCCAGCAGTTCGACAGATTCCTACGAGCAGTACTTC. This encodes CASSSTDSYEQYF.

The gene calls are TRBV28 and TRBJ2-5; possible D gene TRBD2, 6 bases. The CDR3 is made up of 13 amino acids. CDR1 is MDHEN, CDR2 SYDVKM, per germline. Trimming stripped 10 bases from V and 11 bases from J, with 23 bases between. The CDR3 region is CATHSGATSEQYF. CDR3 DNA sequence: TGTGCCACTCATTCGGGAGCAACCAGTGAGCAGTACTTC.

V gene TRBV7-9 combines with J gene TRBJ2-1; TRBD2 matches 14 bases. Germline CDR1 and CDR2: SEHNR and FQNEAQ (reference sequence). The CDR3 contains 12 residues. V was pared by 4 bases and J by 14 bases, with 1 base of the junction left unmatched. The CDR3 reads CASSSGLAGEFF. DNA of the CDR3: TGTGCCAGCAGCTCGGGACTAGCGGGGGAGTTCTTC.

The rearrangement joins TRBV7-9 to TRBJ2-7; a possible D gene is TRBD2 (5 bases). The CDR3 extends over 13 amino acids. Germline V gene sequence: CDR1 SEHNR, CDR2 FQNEAQ (reference sequence). The V gene lost 2 bases and the J gene lost 5 bases, with 10 bases spanning the gap. The CDR3 sequence is CASSLRDRDEQYF. CDR3 DNA: TGTGCCAGCAGCTTACGGGATCGCGACGAGCAGTACTTC.

This chain uses TRBV29-1 with TRBJ1-1; 7 bases agree with TRBD1. The CDR3 totals 16 residues. V shed 1 base and J 0 bases; nucleotides not matched to a gene: 8. Germline lookup yields CDR1 SQVTM and CDR2 ANQGSEA. In DNA form, the CDR3 reads TGCAGCGTTGAAGGGAGACAGGGCCTTATGAACACTGAAGCTTTCTTT. This gives the protein CSVEGRQGLMNTEAFF. Drawing the rest from reference TRBV29-1 and TRBJ1-1, the complete variable domain is SAVISQKPSRDICQRGTSLTIQCQVDSQVTMMFWYRQQPGQSLTLIATANQGSEATYESGFVIDKFPISRPNLTFSTLTVSNMSPEDSSIYLCSVEGRQGLMNTEAFFGQGTRLTVV.

This clone was observed once. J is TRBJ1-2 and V is TRBV28, with no clear D. Trimming left V 6 bases short and J 7 bases short, with 12 bases between. The germline V gene encodes CDR1 MDHEN and CDR2 SYDVKM. This CDR3 is 12 amino acids long. CDR3 DNA: TGTGCCAGCAGCACCGCGGGCCCTGGCTACACCTTC. It encodes CASSTAGPGYTF.

This sequence joins TRBV11-2 and TRBJ2-1, with 8 nucleotides matching TRBD2. This CDR3 comprises 16 residues. Trimming at V came to 1 base and at J to 4 bases, leaving 6 bases not matched to a gene. Germline CDR1 is SGHAT and CDR2 is FQNNGV. CDR3 sequence: CASSLGQRGPYNEQFF. Here the CDR3 DNA reads TGTGCCAGCAGCTTAGGACAGCGGGGGCCATACAATGAGCAGTTCTTC.

The chain links TRBV10-3 to TRBJ2-4, with TRBD2 as a possible D gene (7 bases). The V end lost 4 bases, the J end lost 2 bases, and 15 bases lay between the germline ends. Germline values: CDR1 ENHRY, CDR2 SYGVKD. The CDR3 sequence is 16 residues long. The CDR3 sequence: CAISGGGGATKNIQYF. CDR3 nucleotide sequence: TGTGCCATCAGTGGCGGTGGGGGGGCGACCAAAAACATTCAGTACTTC.

This chain connects TRBV6-5 to TRBJ1-1; D perhaps matches TRBD1 (5 bases). Germline CDR1 MNHEY, CDR2 SVGAGI. This CDR3 has 13 amino acids. V lost 6 bases and J lost 10, with 18 bases in between. The chain's CDR3 is CASRLPMGGRAFF. The CDR3 DNA reads TGTGCCAGCAGACTTCCTATGGGGGGTAGAGCTTTCTTT.

The J gene is TRBJ1-1, the V gene TRBV2; TRBD1 matches 7 bases. Trimming cost V 0 bases and J 5 bases; bases outside gene matches: 6. The CDR3 totals 15 residues. Germline assignment: CDR1 SNHLY and CDR2 FYNNEI. The CDR3 DNA reads as TGTGCCAGCAGTGAAGCAAAGACAGGGAGGACTGAAGCTTTCTTT. Its translation: CASSEAKTGRTEAFF.

The chain employs TRBV10-3 and TRBJ2-7; TRBD1 agrees at 7 bases. With V trimmed by 7 bases and J by 2 bases, 32 bases remained unmatched. The CDR3 length is 22 residues. Germline CDR1 reads ENHRY; CDR2 reads SYGVKD. The DNA of the CDR3 is TGTGCCATCATCGAAGACAGGGAAATTCGCCCCTCCCCCAAAACCTACACCTACGAGCAGTACTTC. This gives the protein CAIIEDREIRPSPKTYTYEQYF.

V and J are TRBV9 and TRBJ1-2; no reliable D call. Trimming cost V 0 bases and J 0 bases, with 9 bases left between them. The CDR3 loop spans 15 amino acids. CDR1 is SGDLS, CDR2 YYNGEE, per germline. The CDR3 DNA sequence: TGTGCCAGCAGCGTAGTGGAGGGAACTAACTATGGCTACACCTTC. Its protein is CASSVVEGTNYGYTF.

This rearrangement joins TRBV18 to TRBJ2-6; maybe TRBD2 (5 bases). The CDR3 consists of 15 residues. The germline V and J ends were trimmed by 5 bases and 0 bases, with 8 bases remaining between them. CDR1 is KGHSH, CDR2 LQKENI, per germline. CDR3 in amino acids: CASSGRGSGANVLTF. DNA of the CDR3: TGTGCCAGCTCAGGTCGGGGCTCTGGGGCCAACGTCCTGACTTTC.

This chain links TRBV30 with TRBJ1-5; 8 bases are shared with TRBD1. Germline V gene lookup returns CDR1 GTSNPN and CDR2 SVGIG (reference sequence). Trimming cost V 1 base and J 7 bases; bases outside gene matches: 12. The CDR3 extends over 16 amino acids. The CDR3 sequence is CAWSALTGAAEQPQHF. The CDR3 DNA is TGTGCCTGGAGTGCCTTGACAGGGGCGGCGGAACAGCCCCAGCATTTT.

The J gene is TRBJ1-4, the V gene TRBV7-3, with 10 bases identical to TRBD1. Germline CDR1 is SGHTA and CDR2 is FQGTGA. The ends lost 5 bases at V and 7 bases at J; junction bases unmatched: 25. The CDR3 loop spans 21 amino acids. CDR3 residues: CASSPPRQGARRAVDPEKLFF. In nucleotides, the CDR3 is TGTGCCAGCAGCCCTCCTCGACAGGGGGCACGGCGCGCGGTGGACCCTGAAAAACTGTTTTTT. Full variable domain (outside the CDR3, taken from reference TRBV7-3 and TRBJ1-4): GAGVSQTPSNKVTEKGKYVELRCDPISGHTALYWYRQSLGQGPEFLIYFQGTGAADDSGLPNDRFFAVRPEGSVSTLKIQRTERGDSAVYLCASSPPRQGARRAVDPEKLFFGSGTQLSVL.

This chain links TRBV6-6 with TRBJ1-5; D is possibly TRBD1 (6 bases). Germline values: CDR1 MNHNY, CDR2 SVGAGI (reference sequence). Between the trimmed V and J ends, which lost 6 bases and 0 bases, there was a span of 12 bases. The CDR3 extends over 15 amino acids. The CDR3 DNA reads TGTGCCAGCAGGCCAGGGGTTTATAGCAATCAGCCCCAGCATTTT. The encoded protein is CASRPGVYSNQPQHF.

This rearrangement joins TRBV6-1 to TRBJ1-1, with no clear D. The length of the CDR3 is 14 residues. Germline CDR1 MNHNS, CDR2 SASEGT. Trimming cost V 4 bases and J 1 base, with 10 bases left between them. The CDR3 is CASSASVENTEAFF. In nucleotides, the CDR3 is TGTGCCAGCAGTGCATCGGTTGAGAACACTGAAGCTTTCTTT.

V is TRBV11-3 and J is TRBJ2-3; maybe TRBD2 (6 bases). The CDR3 consists of 16 residues. Germline CDR1 is SGHNT and CDR2 is YENEEA. V shed 5 bases and J shed 2 bases, with 17 bases lying between them. The CDR3 loop reads CASSEHRDWNTDTQYF. Written as DNA, the CDR3 is TGTGCCAGCAGCGAACATAGGGACTGGAACACAGATACGCAGTATTTT.

V gene TRBV15 combines with J gene TRBJ2-7; 11 bases map to TRBD2. Germline assignment: CDR1 LNHNV and CDR2 YYDKDF (reference sequence). This CDR3 has 16 amino acids. V lost 1 base and J lost 4; bases outside the gene matches: 6. The CDR3 DNA is TGTGCCACCAGCAGAGGCGAGACTAGCGGGAAGTACGAGCAGTACTTC. As protein: CATSRGETSGKYEQYF.